Following are 18 T cell receptor beta chains from one sample sequenced in a study of blood T cell repertoires in COVID-19 (TCRdb year 2020). Libraries came from the immunoSEQ multiplex PCR assay. TCRdb took this table from immuneACCESS and kept in-frame rearrangements with V and J called. Such tables lack part of the clones; where checked against another copy, unresolved V genes explain under half of the gap, and the rest is unexplained. Counted in this sample were some 260,000 clones; around nine tenths of them appeared once. The biggest ten clones account for under 2.5% of the sample. Source material: peripheral blood. These receptors all stem from a woman aged 40 to 50 who had recovered from COVID-19.

J is TRBJ1-3 and V is TRBV7-2; no clear D gene. Trimming took 1 base from V and 0 from J, leaving 4 bases between them. Germline V gives CDR1 SGHTA, CDR2 FQGNSA. CDR3 length: 14 amino acids. The CDR3 nucleotides read TGTGCCAGCAGCTTAGGAGTCTCTGGAAACACCATATATTTT. This translates into CASSLGVSGNTIYF.

This chain uses TRBV19 with TRBJ1-6; D gene unclear. Germline CDR1 and CDR2: LNHDA and SQIVND (reference sequence). Trimming left V 8 bases short and J 10 bases short, with 18 bases between. The CDR3 sequence is 14 residues long. CDR3 bases: TGTGCCAGTGCCAGGTCTGGAAGAGGGTCACCCCTCCACTTT. Translating it yields CASARSGRGSPLHF.

The V call is TRBV28, the J call TRBJ1-5; no reliable D call. The ends were cut back, 8 bases at V and 0 bases at J, with 5 bases in the middle. CDR3 length equals 12 residues. The germline gives CDR1 MDHEN, CDR2 SYDVKM. The CDR3: CASESSNQPQHF. As DNA, the CDR3 is TGTGCCAGCGAGAGTAGCAATCAGCCCCAGCATTTT.

The V call is TRBV15, the J call TRBJ2-7; D not certain. Germline V gene sequence: CDR1 LNHNV, CDR2 YYDKDF (reference sequence). The CDR3 extends over 15 amino acids. The germline V and J ends were trimmed by 3 bases and 1 base, with 13 bases remaining between them. CDR3 nucleotide sequence: TGTGCCACCAGCAGGGGCACCGACGGATCCTACGAGCAGTACTTC. Residues: CATSRGTDGSYEQYF.

The gene calls are TRBV6-1 and TRBJ2-7; possibly TRBD1 for D (5 bases). The length of the CDR3 is 12 residues. The ends were cut back, 3 bases at V and 6 bases at J, with 9 bases in the middle. Germline-derived CDR1 and CDR2 are MNHNS and SASEGT. The CDR3 sequence: CASSDQGSEQYF. For the CDR3, the DNA is TGTGCCAGCAGTGACCAGGGTTCCGAGCAGTACTTC.

This rearrangement joins TRBV19 to TRBJ2-5, with D possibly TRBD2 on 7 matching bases. Trimming stripped 5 bases from V and 2 bases from J, with 18 bases between. CDR1 is LNHDA, CDR2 SQIVND, per germline (reference sequence). The CDR3 is 16 amino acids. As DNA, the CDR3 is TGTGCCAGTAGTTTGGGGGGGGCTAGCAGTCAAGAGACCCAGTACTTC. This gives the protein CASSLGGASSQETQYF.

V gene TRBV19 combines with J gene TRBJ1-3, with D tentatively TRBD1 (5 bases). Germline values: CDR1 LNHDA, CDR2 SQIVND (reference sequence). Between the trimmed V and J ends, which lost 5 bases and 0 bases, there was a span of 14 bases. The CDR3 is made up of 16 amino acids. CDR3 DNA sequence: TGTGCCAGTAGTTTTGCTCCAGGGCCCTCTGGAAACACCATATATTTT. This translates into CASSFAPGPSGNTIYF.

The V gene is TRBV7-8, the J gene TRBJ2-1; a weak D match, TRBD2 (6 bases). There are 14 residues in the CDR3. Deletions cut 3 bases from V and 10 bases from J, with 16 bases between. From germline, CDR1 is SGHVS and CDR2 FQNEAQ. CDR3 region: CASSFYGRRREQFF. CDR3 coding DNA: TGTGCCAGCAGCTTTTACGGGAGACGACGGGAGCAGTTCTTC.

The chain combines TRBV6-5 with TRBJ1-2; 11 bases are a match to TRBD1. The CDR3 runs to 15 residues. Trimming removed 6 bases from V and 3 bases from J; junction bases left unmatched: 6. Per the germline V gene, CDR1 is MNHEY and CDR2 is SVGAGI. CDR3 DNA sequence: TGTGCCAGCAGCTATGGGACAGGGGGGTACTATGGCTACACCTTC. This translates into CASSYGTGGYYGYTF.

This clone was counted a single time. The rearrangement uses TRBV28 and TRBJ1-4; TRBD1 is a possible D gene (6 bases). The CDR3 has 15 residues. V dropped 6 bases and J dropped 6 bases, with 17 bases sitting between them. Germline lookup yields CDR1 MDHEN and CDR2 SYDVKM. The CDR3 protein is CASSPPGGQDEKLFF. CDR3 sequence (DNA): TGTGCCAGCAGCCCGCCGGGGGGGCAAGATGAAAAACTGTTTTTT.

The V gene is TRBV28, the J gene TRBJ1-5; D is possibly TRBD1 (5 bases). Germline loops: CDR1 MDHEN, CDR2 SYDVKM. The CDR3 spans 15 residues. V dropped 5 bases and J dropped 5 bases, with 16 bases sitting between them. In nucleotides, the CDR3 is TGTGCCAGCAGTCTTTTGTGGACAACTTATCAGCCCCAGCATTTT. Encoded protein: CASSLLWTTYQPQHF.

This clone showed up just a few times. This chain links TRBV7-9 with TRBJ1-3; no clear D. Per the germline V gene, CDR1 is SEHNR and CDR2 is FQNEAQ (reference sequence). The CDR3 contains 15 residues. V was clipped by 1 base and J by 1 base, with 8 bases between them. CDR3 coding DNA: TGTGCCAGCAGCTTAGACGCTAGGTCTGGAAACACCATATATTTT. This encodes CASSLDARSGNTIYF.

The genes are TRBV19 and TRBJ1-5, with 12 bases fitting TRBD1. CDR1 and CDR2 from the germline V gene are LNHDA and SQIVND (reference sequence). Germline trimming cut 1 base from V and 5 bases from J; bases unmatched to any gene: 0. The CDR3 is 15 amino acids. Here the CDR3 reads CASSIGDRGHQPQHF. The CDR3 DNA reads TGTGCCAGTAGTATAGGGGACAGGGGGCATCAGCCCCAGCATTTT.

This sequence joins TRBV11-1 and TRBJ2-1; TRBD2 might be the D (6 bases). The V and J ends lost 4 bases and 7 bases respectively, with 17 bases between them. Germline CDR1 SGHAT, CDR2 FQDESV (reference sequence). The CDR3 spans 15 residues. The CDR3 DNA follows: TGTGCCAGCAGCTCCGGGCGGGGCCTCTGGAATGAGCAGTTCTTC. Its protein is CASSSGRGLWNEQFF.

The chain joins TRBV5-1 to TRBJ1-1; D is possibly TRBD1 (5 bases). The CDR3 sequence is 16 residues long. Germline V gives CDR1 SGHRS, CDR2 YFSETQ. Trimming shortened V by 4 bases and J by 0 bases, and 16 bases separated the two germline ends. The CDR3 spells CASSRGDGPMNTEAFF. The CDR3 DNA sequence: TGCGCCAGCAGCCGCGGGGACGGACCCATGAACACTGAAGCTTTCTTT.

The chain has TRBV6-5 and TRBJ2-2, with 9 bases fitting TRBD2. V dropped 7 bases and J dropped 1; count of bases not matched to a gene: 4. The CDR3 is 15 residues long. Germline lookup yields CDR1 MNHEY and CDR2 SVGAGI. DNA of the CDR3: TGTGCCAGCACCATACTAGCGGGGAACACCGGGGAGCTGTTTTTT. This gives the protein CASTILAGNTGELFF.

This chain uses TRBV6-1 with TRBJ1-2, with a possible D match to TRBD1 (5 bases). Germline assignment: CDR1 MNHNS and CDR2 SASEGT. There are 14 residues in the CDR3. V was pared by 1 base and J by 4 bases, with 10 bases between. CDR3 coding DNA: TGTGCCAGCAGTGAAGATGGGACTTTCTATGGCTACACCTTC. Amino acids: CASSEDGTFYGYTF.

The chain combines TRBV6-4 with TRBJ2-1; 7 nucleotides agree with TRBD2. Unmatched junction bases numbered 4, after V lost 7 bases and J lost 1 base. CDR1 and CDR2 from the germline V gene are MRHNA and SNTAGT. This CDR3 has 14 residues. CDR3: CASKRDTSYNEQFF. The CDR3 bases are TGTGCCAGCAAGCGGGATACATCCTACAATGAGCAGTTCTTC.